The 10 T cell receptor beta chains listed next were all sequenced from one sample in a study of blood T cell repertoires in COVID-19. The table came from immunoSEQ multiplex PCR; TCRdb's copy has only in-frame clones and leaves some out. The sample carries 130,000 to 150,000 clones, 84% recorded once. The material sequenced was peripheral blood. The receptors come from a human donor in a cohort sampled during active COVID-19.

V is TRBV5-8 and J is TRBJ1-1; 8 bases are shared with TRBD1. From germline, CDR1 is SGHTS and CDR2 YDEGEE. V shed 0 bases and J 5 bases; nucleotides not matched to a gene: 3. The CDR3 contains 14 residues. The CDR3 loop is CASSLAGGYTEAFF. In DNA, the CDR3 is TGTGCCAGCAGCTTGGCAGGGGGCTATACTGAAGCTTTCTTT.

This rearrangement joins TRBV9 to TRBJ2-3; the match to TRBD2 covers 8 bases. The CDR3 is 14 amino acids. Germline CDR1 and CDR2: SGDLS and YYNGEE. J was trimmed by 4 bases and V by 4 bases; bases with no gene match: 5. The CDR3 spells CASSREGEADTQYF. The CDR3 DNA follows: TGTGCCAGCAGCCGGGAGGGGGAGGCAGATACGCAGTATTTT.

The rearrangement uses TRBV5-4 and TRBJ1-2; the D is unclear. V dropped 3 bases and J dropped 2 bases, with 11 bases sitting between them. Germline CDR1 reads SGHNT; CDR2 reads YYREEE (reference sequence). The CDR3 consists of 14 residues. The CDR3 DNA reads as TGTGCCAGCAGCTCGCGAGCGGGGAACTATGGCTACACCTTC. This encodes CASSSRAGNYGYTF.

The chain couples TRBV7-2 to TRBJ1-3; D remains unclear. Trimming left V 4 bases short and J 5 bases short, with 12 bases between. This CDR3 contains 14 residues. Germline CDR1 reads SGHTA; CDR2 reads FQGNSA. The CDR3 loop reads CASSSSGPRNTIYF. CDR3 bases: TGTGCCAGCAGCTCGAGCGGTCCTAGAAACACCATATATTTT.

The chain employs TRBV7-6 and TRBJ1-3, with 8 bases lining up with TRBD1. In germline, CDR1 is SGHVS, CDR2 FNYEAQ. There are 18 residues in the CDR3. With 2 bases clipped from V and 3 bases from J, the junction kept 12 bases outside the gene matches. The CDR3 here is CASSLNPKMTGVGNTIYF. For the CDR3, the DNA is TGTGCCAGCAGCTTAAACCCCAAAATGACAGGGGTTGGAAACACCATATATTTT.

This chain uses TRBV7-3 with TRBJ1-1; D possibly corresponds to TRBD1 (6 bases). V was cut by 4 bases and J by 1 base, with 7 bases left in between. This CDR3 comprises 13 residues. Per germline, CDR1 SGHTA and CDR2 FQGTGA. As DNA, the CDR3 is TGTGCCAGCAGCTGGACAGAGAACACTGAAGCTTTCTTT. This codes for CASSWTENTEAFF.

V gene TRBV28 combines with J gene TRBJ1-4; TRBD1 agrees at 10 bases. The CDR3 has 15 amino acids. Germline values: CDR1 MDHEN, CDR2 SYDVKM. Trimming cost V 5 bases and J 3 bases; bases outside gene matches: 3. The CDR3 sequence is CASSDRGQPNEKLFF. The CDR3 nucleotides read TGTGCCAGCAGTGACAGGGGGCAGCCTAATGAAAAACTGTTTTTT.

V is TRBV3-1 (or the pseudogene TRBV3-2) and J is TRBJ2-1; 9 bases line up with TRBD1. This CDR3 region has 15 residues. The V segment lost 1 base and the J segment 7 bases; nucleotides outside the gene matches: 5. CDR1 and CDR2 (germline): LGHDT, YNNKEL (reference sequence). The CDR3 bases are TGTGCCAGCAGCCAAGCTGGGACAGGGCAGAATGAGCAGTTCTTC. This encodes CASSQAGTGQNEQFF.

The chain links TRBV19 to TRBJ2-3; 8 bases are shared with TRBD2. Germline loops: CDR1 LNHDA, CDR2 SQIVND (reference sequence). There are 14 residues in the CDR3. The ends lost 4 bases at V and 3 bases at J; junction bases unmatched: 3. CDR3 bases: TGTGCCAGTAGTAATAGCGGGGAAACAGATACGCAGTATTTT. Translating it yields CASSNSGETDTQYF.

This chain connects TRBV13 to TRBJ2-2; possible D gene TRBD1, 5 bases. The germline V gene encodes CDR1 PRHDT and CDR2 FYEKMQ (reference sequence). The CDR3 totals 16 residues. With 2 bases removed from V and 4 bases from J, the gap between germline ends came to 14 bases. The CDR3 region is CASSLSRAAGTGELFF. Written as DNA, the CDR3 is TGTGCCAGCAGCTTAAGCAGGGCAGCAGGCACCGGGGAGCTGTTTTTT.